The 32 T cell receptor beta chains below all came from one sample that was sequenced in a study of blood T cell repertoires in COVID-19. Sequenced by immunoSEQ multiplex PCR; TCRdb stores in-frame clones only, minus some. The data hold some 150,000 clones, with around 87% observed a single time. The sequenced sample consisted of peripheral blood. Receptors originate from a woman aged 60-75 years with active COVID-19.

The V and J genes are TRBV15 and TRBJ1-1; 8 bases match TRBD1. V trimming: 5 bases; J trimming: 1 base; junction bases outside the gene matches: 0. This CDR3 has 13 residues. CDR1 and CDR2 from the germline V gene are LNHNV and YYDKDF (reference sequence). The CDR3 bases are TGTGCCACCAGCGACAGGGGGAACACTGAAGCTTTCTTT. Translating it yields CATSDRGNTEAFF.

This clone was seen a few times. The V and J genes are TRBV7-2 and TRBJ2-5; weak D call: TRBD2 (5 bases). Trimming left V 4 bases short and J 0 bases short, with 12 bases between. The CDR3 sequence is 15 residues long. Germline CDR1 SGHTA, CDR2 FQGNSA. As DNA, the CDR3 is TGTGCCAGCAGCTCCCAAACTAGGCACCAAGAGACCCAGTACTTC. Residues: CASSSQTRHQETQYF.

The rearrangement links TRBV5-4 to TRBJ2-5; 7 bases fit TRBD2. The V and J ends lost 4 bases and 4 bases, in that order; junction bases with no gene match: 10. The CDR3 is made up of 15 amino acids. Germline CDR1 and CDR2: SGHNT and YYREEE (reference sequence). The CDR3 coding sequence is TGTGCCAGCAGCCCCGGGGGAGGGTCGGGAGAGACCCAGTACTTC. Amino acid sequence: CASSPGGGSGETQYF.

This clone was seen a few times. CDR3 region: CASSLSQRYEQYF. The CDR3 DNA sequence: TGTGCCAGCAGCTTGTCTCAGAGGTACGAGCAGTACTTC. The J gene is TRBJ2-7, the V gene TRBV5-4, with D unresolved. The ends were cut back, 1 base at V and 4 bases at J, with 9 bases in the middle. CDR1 and CDR2 (germline): SGHNT, YYREEE (reference sequence). The length of the CDR3 is 13 residues.

The CDR3 is CAWSQDRTYQPQHF. CDR3 coding DNA: TGTGCCTGGAGCCAAGACAGGACATATCAGCCCCAGCATTTT. This sequence joins TRBV30 and TRBJ1-5; the D gene is possibly TRBD1 (6 bases). The CDR3 runs 14 residues. The V end was cut by 3 bases, the J end by 5 bases, with 14 bases between. The germline CDR1 and CDR2 sequences are GTSNPN and SVGIG (reference sequence). Full variable domain (missing parts from reference TRBV30 and TRBJ1-5): SQTIHQWPATLVQPVGSPLSLECTVEGTSNPNLYWYRQAAGRGLQLLFYSVGIGQISSEVPQNLSASRPQDRQFILSSKKLLLSDSGFYLCAWSQDRTYQPQHFGDGTRLSIL.

The chain uses TRBV6-5 and TRBJ1-2; TRBD1 aligns across 7 bases. The V and J ends lost 6 bases and 8 bases, in that order; junction bases with no gene match: 6. The CDR3 has 12 amino acids. CDR1 and CDR2 (germline): MNHEY, SVGAGI. The CDR3, as DNA: TGTGCCAGCAGACGACAGGGCAGAGGCTACACCTTC. Translating it yields CASRRQGRGYTF.

V is TRBV10-3 and J is TRBJ2-5; the match to TRBD1 covers 7 bases. This CDR3 region has 13 residues. Germline V gene lookup returns CDR1 ENHRY and CDR2 SYGVKD. The junction had 0 bases not matched to a gene; V was cut back by 4 bases and J by 1 base. The CDR3 nucleotides read TGTGCCATCAGTGGACAGGGCCAAGAGACCCAGTACTTC. Translated, it gives CAISGQGQETQYF.

This rearrangement joins TRBV18 to TRBJ1-1, with D perhaps matching TRBD1 (5 bases). The V end lost 3 bases, the J end lost 7 bases, and 15 bases lay between the germline ends. The CDR3 covers 14 residues. In germline, CDR1 is KGHSH, CDR2 LQKENI. Here the CDR3 reads CASSPGQQAREAFF. DNA of the CDR3: TGTGCCAGCTCACCGGGCCAACAGGCCCGTGAAGCTTTCTTT.

The V gene is TRBV5-1, the J gene TRBJ1-2; 10 bases match TRBD1. The germline V gene has CDR1 SGHRS and CDR2 YFSETQ. Losses at the gene ends were 7 bases for V and 0 bases for J; bases not matched to a gene: 0. This CDR3 has 13 amino acids. The CDR3 sequence: CASGQGANYGYTF. DNA for the CDR3: TGCGCCAGCGGACAGGGGGCTAACTATGGCTACACCTTC.

V gene TRBV12-3 or TRBV12-4 combines with J gene TRBJ2-2; 8 bases are shared with TRBD2. After removal of 6 bases from V and 7 bases from J, the junction contained 1 base not matched to a gene. The CDR3 runs to 12 residues. The CDR3 DNA follows: TGTGCCAGCAGGAGCGGGAGCGGGGAGCTGTTTTTT. Its protein product is CASRSGSGELFF.

The gene calls are TRBV6-4 and TRBJ1-5, with 8 positions matching TRBD1. Losses at the gene ends were 6 bases for V and 6 bases for J; bases not matched to a gene: 4. The CDR3 runs 13 residues. From germline, CDR1 is MRHNA and CDR2 SNTAGT. The CDR3 bases are TGTGCCAGCAGCCAGGGGGCTCGTCAGCCCCAGCATTTT. Amino acids: CASSQGARQPQHF.

This chain uses TRBV7-9 with TRBJ1-2, with a weak D call TRBD1 (6 bases). This CDR3 spans 13 amino acids. The germline gives CDR1 SEHNR, CDR2 FQNEAQ (reference sequence). The V and J ends lost 6 bases and 3 bases respectively, with 11 bases between them. CDR3 sequence: CASSRGGDYGYTF. For the CDR3, the DNA is TGTGCCAGCAGTAGAGGGGGTGACTATGGCTACACCTTC.

CDR3 DNA: TGCGCCAGCAGCCAAGAATACAGGGTCGGGACAGATACGCAGTATTTT. Its translation is CASSQEYRVGTDTQYF. The J gene is TRBJ2-3, the V gene TRBV4-1, with D maybe TRBD1 (6 bases). The CDR3 length is 16 residues. CDR1 and CDR2 (germline): MGHRA, YSYEKL. V dropped 0 bases and J dropped 3 bases, with 13 bases sitting between them.

V usage is TRBV4-3 and J usage is TRBJ2-1; possible D gene TRBD1, 5 bases. This CDR3 has 12 residues. From germline, CDR1 is LGHNA and CDR2 YSLEER. V was clipped by 4 bases and J by 6 bases, with 7 bases between them. For the CDR3, the DNA is TGCGCCAGCAGCCCCCAGGGCAATGAGCAGTTCTTC. Translation gives CASSPQGNEQFF.

J is TRBJ1-1 and V is TRBV7-9; 9 nucleotides match TRBD1. This CDR3 region has 15 residues. CDR1 is SEHNR and CDR2 is FQNEAQ in the germline V gene (reference sequence). V was pared by 3 bases and J by 2 bases, with 4 bases of the junction left unmatched. CDR3 sequence reads: CASSFGTGTNTEAFF. The CDR3 coding sequence is TGTGCCAGCAGCTTTGGGACAGGGACAAACACTGAAGCTTTCTTT.

The chain combines TRBV3-1 (or the pseudogene TRBV3-2) with TRBJ2-1; 12 bases agree with TRBD1. V lost 2 bases to trimming and J lost 6 bases; unmatched junction nucleotides: 11. The germline V gene has CDR1 LGHDT and CDR2 YNNKEL (reference sequence). The CDR3 extends over 18 amino acids. CDR3 DNA sequence: TGTGCCAGCAGCCAACCCCCAACCGGGACAGGGGGCATCAATGAGCAGTTCTTC. Residues: CASSQPPTGTGGINEQFF.

The chain carries TRBV7-2 and TRBJ1-6; 9 positions agree with TRBD1. CDR1 SGHTA and CDR2 FQGNSA come from the germline V gene. The J segment lost 13 bases and the V segment lost 5 bases, leaving 3 bases of the junction unmatched. The CDR3 consists of 12 residues. The CDR3 region is CASSLDRGPLHF. CDR3 bases: TGTGCCAGCAGCCTCGACAGGGGGCCCCTCCACTTT.

This chain links TRBV28 with TRBJ1-2; TRBD1 matches 10 bases. Germline lookup yields CDR1 MDHEN and CDR2 SYDVKM. V gave up 6 bases and J gave up 7 bases; unmatched junction bases: 8. CDR3 length: 14 amino acids. The CDR3 reads CASSLTGGSGGYTF. The DNA for the CDR3 is TGTGCCAGCAGCCTGACAGGGGGCTCAGGTGGCTACACCTTC.

In its sample, this clone was seen once. This sequence joins TRBV28 and TRBJ2-5; D is perhaps TRBD1 (6 bases). The germline CDR1 and CDR2 sequences are MDHEN and SYDVKM. Trimming took 5 bases from V and 3 from J, leaving 10 bases between them. The CDR3 covers 13 residues. The CDR3 loop reads CASSEGQKETQYF. Written as DNA, the CDR3 is TGTGCCAGCAGTGAAGGACAGAAAGAGACCCAGTACTTC. The whole variable domain, remainder taken from reference TRBV28 and TRBJ2-5, is DVKVTQSSRYLVKRTGEKVFLECVQDMDHENMFWYRQDPGLGLRLIYFSYDVKMKEKGDIPEGYSVSREKKERFSLILESASTNQTSMYLCASSEGQKETQYFGPGTRLLVL.

The CDR3 nucleotides read TGCGCCAGCAGCTTGGGTCCGGTGGGGCAGTCCTACAATGAGCAGTTCTTC. Its translation: CASSLGPVGQSYNEQFF. The V call is TRBV5-1, the J call TRBJ2-1; possible D gene TRBD1, 5 bases. The V end lost 0 bases, the J end lost 1 base, and 14 bases lay between the germline ends. The CDR3 is 17 amino acids. From germline, CDR1 is SGHRS and CDR2 YFSETQ.

This chain joins TRBV6-6 and TRBJ2-4; 9 bases map to TRBD1. V lost 8 bases to trimming and J lost 7 bases; unmatched junction nucleotides: 6. CDR3 length: 13 amino acids. CDR1 MNHNY and CDR2 SVGAGI come from the germline V gene (reference sequence). CDR3 sequence (DNA): TGTGCCAGCGCGACAGGGGGAAGGAACATTCAGTACTTC. Translation: CASATGGRNIQYF.

J is TRBJ2-7 and V is TRBV5-1, with 7 bases matching TRBD1. Trimming took 4 bases from V and 2 from J; bases not matched to a gene: 0. The length of the CDR3 is 12 residues. Germline V lookup: CDR1 SGHRS, CDR2 YFSETQ. CDR3 region: CASSGTAYEQYF. CDR3 DNA sequence: TGCGCCAGCAGCGGGACAGCCTACGAGCAGTACTTC.

A word on this clone: A read error may account for a junction end that differs from germline. The chain recombines TRBV5-8 with TRBJ1-2; TRBD1 agrees at 9 bases. CDR3 length: 15 residues. Looked up from germline, CDR1 is SGHTS and CDR2 is YDEGEE. The CDR3: CASSFTGQGSYSYTF. CDR3 in DNA: TGTGCCAGCAGCTTTACGGGACAGGGATCCTATAGCTACACCTTC. The variable domain in full, completed from reference TRBV5-8 and TRBJ1-2, reads EAGVTQSPTHLIKTRGQQATLRCSPISGHTSVYWYQQALGLGLQFLLWYDEGEERNRGNFPPRFSGRQFPNYSSELNVNALELEDSALYLCASSFTGQGSYSYTFGSGTRLTVV.

The chain is built from TRBV19 and TRBJ2-1; TRBD1 agrees at 8 bases. Per germline, CDR1 LNHDA and CDR2 SQIVND (reference sequence). V lost 9 bases to trimming and J lost 4 bases; unmatched junction nucleotides: 8. This CDR3 spans 14 amino acids. In DNA form, the CDR3 reads TGTGCCAGCCAACGGGACAGGTCTTACAATGAGCAGTTCTTC. As protein: CASQRDRSYNEQFF.

CDR3 residues: CASRRTPRPLTDTQYF. CDR3 DNA sequence: TGTGCCAGCAGACGGACACCTCGTCCCCTCACAGATACGCAGTATTTT. The V gene is TRBV21-1, the J gene TRBJ2-3; the D segment call TRBD1 is taken from the table without a DNA check. TRBV21-1 is tagged as a pseudogene. CDR3 length: 16 amino acids.

The CDR3 here is CASSLGNSPKTQYF. The CDR3 bases are TGTGCCAGCAGCTTGGGGAATAGCCCAAAGACCCAGTACTTC. This chain uses TRBV5-6 with TRBJ2-5, with no clear D. Germline V gene lookup returns CDR1 SGHDT and CDR2 YYEEEE. CDR3 length: 14 amino acids. V was pared by 0 bases and J by 6 bases, with 12 bases between.

V usage is TRBV28 and J usage is TRBJ2-7; TRBD1 matches 10 bases. CDR1 MDHEN and CDR2 SYDVKM come from the germline V gene. The CDR3 covers 15 residues. V lost 6 bases to trimming and J lost 5 bases; unmatched junction nucleotides: 10. This CDR3 is CASSKPDRGLHEQYF. In nucleotides, the CDR3 is TGTGCCAGCAGCAAACCTGACAGGGGGCTTCACGAGCAGTACTTC. Filled out from reference TRBV28 and TRBJ2-7, the complete variable domain reads DVKVTQSSRYLVKRTGEKVFLECVQDMDHENMFWYRQDPGLGLRLIYFSYDVKMKEKGDIPEGYSVSREKKERFSLILESASTNQTSMYLCASSKPDRGLHEQYFGPGTRLTVT.

The chain recombines TRBV19 with TRBJ2-1, with 11 bases identical to TRBD2. The junction had 8 bases not matched to a gene; V was cut back by 6 bases and J by 1 base. Germline lookup yields CDR1 LNHDA and CDR2 SQIVND (reference sequence). The CDR3 extends over 17 amino acids. CDR3 region: CASRLAGGPSSYNEQFF. The DNA for the CDR3 is TGTGCCAGTAGGCTAGCGGGAGGCCCCTCGTCCTACAATGAGCAGTTCTTC.

The chain recombines TRBV7-9 with TRBJ2-7; TRBD1 matches at 8 bases. V trimming: 0 bases; J trimming: 3 bases; junction bases outside the gene matches: 4. Germline V gene sequence: CDR1 SEHNR, CDR2 FQNEAQ (reference sequence). The length of the CDR3 is 15 residues. The CDR3 DNA sequence: TGTGCCAGCAGCTTAGCCGGGACAGGCCACTACGAGCAGTACTTC. It yields the protein CASSLAGTGHYEQYF.

The genes are TRBV15 and TRBJ1-1; TRBD1 agrees at 7 bases. The CDR3 has 16 residues. The germline V gene has CDR1 LNHNV and CDR2 YYDKDF (reference sequence). V was clipped by 0 bases and J by 1 base; unmatched bases: 5. CDR3 DNA sequence: TGTGCCACCAGCAGAGATCGAGAGGGGGCGAACACTGAAGCTTTCTTT. Protein product: CATSRDREGANTEAFF.

The chain has TRBV6-5 and TRBJ1-3; 7 bases match TRBD1. Germline V gene sequence: CDR1 MNHEY, CDR2 SVGAGI. The CDR3 runs 15 residues. With V trimmed by 8 bases and J by 0 bases, 7 bases remained unmatched. CDR3 nucleotide sequence: TGTGCCAGCTCGACAGGGAGTAACTCTGGAAACACCATATATTTT. It translates to CASSTGSNSGNTIYF.

V and J are TRBV4-1 and TRBJ1-3; 9 bases agree with TRBD1. This CDR3 contains 17 residues. The germline V gene encodes CDR1 MGHRA and CDR2 YSYEKL. The ends lost 3 bases at V and 4 bases at J; junction bases unmatched: 10. CDR3 bases: TGCGCCAGCAGCCAGGGCCAACAGGGGGCGGGAGGAAACACCATATATTTT. As protein: CASSQGQQGAGGNTIYF.